This TCR beta chain was recorded in a study of early T cells in non-severe SARS-CoV-2 infection (TCRdb year 2021). Describing the broader study: Because TCR sequencing was done on bulk RNA from unsorted whole blood, the alpha and beta chains could not be paired. Points the paper makes about the study in general: Matching against VDJdb was skewed toward anti-spike CD8 responses, likely underestimated virus-specific expansions, and missed private and CD4 specificities.

The study was a case-control design nested within a healthcare worker cohort in London, UK, with weekly nasopharyngeal swab PCR tests and blood sampling. Healthcare workers were enrolled in the week of the UK lockdown, from 23 to 31 March 2020, and were followed every week for up to roughly 16 weeks. In the case of this clonotype: It lacks a known antigen. No per-base quality is available; no much larger clone lies one base away.

Trimming removed 4 bases from V and 2 bases from J, leaving 8 bases between the germline ends. The germline V gene encodes CDR1 SQVTM and CDR2 ANQGSEA. Counted from cysteine to phenylalanine, this CDR3 has 12 amino acids. Of all the DNA, just the CDR3 is kept, 36 bases in frame from base 1. Library creation used 5' RACE. Sequencing used a NextSeq 500. The TCR library protocol attached unique molecular identifiers to individual cDNA molecules to correct for sequencing error and PCR bias. TCR alpha and beta chains were both sequenced, and the abundances of alpha and beta sequences in each sample were closely correlated with each other. Under the source paper's analysis protocol: Decombinator V4 was used to annotate TCR sequences for V gene, J gene and CDR3. Expanded TCRs were defined as changing significantly between any two time points under a Poisson model with p below 0.0001. TCR abundances were normalised to the total number of TCRs sequenced per sample and expressed as counts per million. MAIT TCRs were defined by TRAV1-2 paired with TRAJ12, TRAJ20 or TRAJ33, and iNKT TCRs by TRAV10 paired with TRAJ18. VDJdb, accessed on 1 November 2021, was searched for TCRs annotated for CMV, EBV and SARS-CoV-2, and TCRs annotated for more than one antigen were excluded. TCRdb redid the processing of the public reads, applying fastp at Q25 and MiXCR, and retained in-frame beta chains. All rows with the same CDR3 protein become a single entry with the most common DNA and genes. It is TCRdb's table, rather than the study itself, that gives the V and J calls and clone size. The sample profile shows 40,000 to 60,000 distinct CDR3 sequences; roughly 9.8% of them were found once. The ten largest clones take up 7.5% to 9% of the sample.

The sequence joins TRBV29-1 to TRBJ2-5; the D segment could be TRBD1, given 6 matching bases. Sequenced input: whole blood. This TCR derives from an adult who was a healthcare worker with PCR-confirmed SARS-CoV-2 infection or an uninfected control (not recorded which). The nucleotide sequence is TGCAGCGTTGTAAGGGGGCAAGAGACCCAGTACTTC. The translation is CSVVRGQETQYF.